Presented here are 3 T cell receptor beta chains from one specimen sequenced in a study of cytomegalovirus exposure and HLA in healthy donors. Use of 60 Vbeta and 13 Jbeta primers characterized the PCR. TCRdb's table, derived via immunoSEQ multiplex PCR, lists solely in-frame clones and lacks some. The sample contains 95,000 to 110,000 clones, approximately 66% of which appear only once. Sequencing was done on a sample of PBMCs. These receptors were collected from a woman aged 45-65 years in good health and CMV-seronegative.

The CDR3 sequence is CASSKGLAGGQETQYF. As DNA, the CDR3 is TGTGCCAGCAGCAAGGGACTAGCGGGGGGACAAGAGACCCAGTACTTC. The rearrangement uses TRBV7-6 and TRBJ2-5; 15 nucleotides match TRBD2. The germline V gene has CDR1 SGHVS and CDR2 FNYEAQ. The CDR3 has 16 residues. V shed 5 bases, J shed 2 bases, and the junction held 3 bases outside the gene matches.

This chain uses TRBV27 with TRBJ2-1; 12 nucleotides align to TRBD2. CDR1 MNHEY and CDR2 SMNVEV come from the germline V gene (reference sequence). The V segment lost 6 bases and the J segment 4 bases; nucleotides outside the gene matches: 10. The CDR3 is 17 amino acids. The CDR3 DNA is TGTGCCAGCAGCCTGTACGGAGGACTAGCGGGATACAATGAGCAGTTCTTC. The encoded protein is CASSLYGGLAGYNEQFF.

This clone was observed a few times. V and J are TRBV9 and TRBJ2-6; D call uncertain. V shed 4 bases and J shed 4 bases, with 15 bases lying between them. The CDR3 spans 16 residues. CDR1 is SGDLS, CDR2 YYNGEE, per germline. The CDR3: CASSTRSQRGANVLTF. For the CDR3, the DNA is TGTGCCAGCAGCACTCGATCGCAAAGAGGGGCCAACGTCCTGACTTTC.